A selection of T cell receptor beta chains follows, all from one sample in a study of OX40 agonist ivuxolimab in advanced cancers. Profiling relied on immunoSEQ multiplex PCR, and the TCRdb table lists in-frame clones only, not all of them. The data show roughly 7,000 clones, with 70% to 80% seen just once and about a fifth held by the top ten. Sequences were derived from CD4+ or CD8+ T cells sorted from blood, sampled in a trial of the OX40 agonist ivuxolimab. These TCRs come from an adult with an advanced solid tumor such as melanoma, head and neck, liver or kidney cancer. CDR3s include the opening cysteine and the closing phenylalanine or tryptophan. A D gene is named only where the DNA matches it firmly. Expanded clones are given a class, and other clones once, few, many or no size at all.

cdr3_nt,cdr3_aa,j_call,d_call,v_call,clone_size
TGCAGCGTGCCCGGAGGCACCGGGGAGCTGTTTTTT,CSVPGGTGELFF,TRBJ2-2,.,TRBV29-1,.
TGCAGCGTTGGGCACAGGGTCATGAACACTGAAGCTTTCTTT,CSVGHRVMNTEAFF,TRBJ1-1,.,TRBV29-1,few
TGTGCCAGCAGTGATCGGGGATATAGCAATCAGCCCCAGCATTTT,CASSDRGYSNQPQHF,TRBJ1-5,.,TRBV2,.
TGCGCCAGCAGCCAACTACTAGCGGGGGGCTCACAAGAGACCCAGTACTTC,CASSQLLAGGSQETQYF,TRBJ2-5,TRBD2,TRBV4-1,.
TGTGCCAGCAGCGTAGGAGCGGGGTCATTCCTGGGGGCTTTCTTT,CASSVGAGSFLGAFF,TRBJ1-1,.,TRBV9,.
TGTGCCAGCAGCTTAGTGGGGACCGGTTCCCCCCAGCATTTT,CASSLVGTGSPQHF,TRBJ1-5,.,TRBV7-9,.
TGCAGCGTTGAAGATCCAGGCAGGAGCTCCTACAATGAGCAGTTCTTC,CSVEDPGRSSYNEQFF,TRBJ2-1,.,TRBV29-1,.
TGCGCCAGCAGCAAACAAGGGTCTTTTGAGGAGCTGTTTTTT,CASSKQGSFEELFF,TRBJ2-2,.,TRBV5-1,.
TGTGCCAGTAGTATGGGACAGACGTTTTACGAGCAGTACTTC,CASSMGQTFYEQYF,TRBJ2-7,TRBD1,TRBV19,.
TGTGCCAGCAGCGTAGGGGGGAACTGGGGTTCTGCAGATACGCAGTATTTT,CASSVGGNWGSADTQYF,TRBJ2-3,.,TRBV9,few
TGTGCCAGCAGTGAAGGCGGGGCCGGGGAGCTGTTTTTT,CASSEGGAGELFF,TRBJ2-2,.,TRBV6-4,.
TGTGCCAGTAGTGCATCAACTAGCGGTTTGGGAGATTTCTACAATGAGCAGTTCTTC,CASSASTSGLGDFYNEQFF,TRBJ2-1,TRBD2,TRBV19,.
TGTGCCAGCAGTTCCCTGGGGTTGGGGGGCCCGACCTACGAGCAGTACTTC,CASSSLGLGGPTYEQYF,TRBJ2-7,.,TRBV28,once
TGTGCCAGCAGTGAACCCTTCGACAGGGTTATCTACGAGCAGTACTTC,CASSEPFDRVIYEQYF,TRBJ2-7,TRBD1,TRBV2,.
TGTGCCAGCAGCCAAGGGGGCGATATCAAGCCCCAGCATTTT,CASSQGGDIKPQHF,TRBJ1-5,.,TRBV4-2,few
TGCGCCAGCAGCTTGTCAGCCCTCTACGAGCAGTACTTC,CASSLSALYEQYF,TRBJ2-7,.,TRBV5-1,.
TGTGCCAGCAGCGTTGGGACTAGCGGGGGGGCGAACACCGGGGAGCTGTTTTTT,CASSVGTSGGANTGELFF,TRBJ2-2,TRBD2,TRBV9,few
TGTGCCAGCAGCCCTAGCTACGAGCAGTACTTC,CASSPSYEQYF,TRBJ2-7,.,TRBV5-6,.
TGTGCCAGCAGCTTAGCTGAGGCGACTGAAGCTTTCTTT,CASSLAEATEAFF,TRBJ1-1,.,TRBV7-6,.
TGTGCCAGCAGTGAAGTCGGGGGCAAAAACATTCAGTACTTC,CASSEVGGKNIQYF,TRBJ2-4,.,TRBV25-1,.
TGTGCCAGCAGTGAGACAGGATATTGGCCCAAGAATGAGCAGTTCTTC,CASSETGYWPKNEQFF,TRBJ2-1,.,TRBV27,.
TGTGCCAGTAGTTACTACCAAACAGGGGGCGGTCAGCCCCAGCATTTT,CASSYYQTGGGQPQHF,TRBJ1-5,TRBD1,TRBV19,few
TGTGCCAGCAGCCTTCAGGGTTCCAATCAGCCCCAGCATTTT,CASSLQGSNQPQHF,TRBJ1-5,.,TRBV9,.
TGTGCCAGCAGTGAGAACTACGAGCAGTACTTC,CASSENYEQYF,TRBJ2-7,.,TRBV25-1,.
TGTGCCAGCAGTTTATCGACAGGAGAAAATGAGCAGTTCTTC,CASSLSTGENEQFF,TRBJ2-1,.,TRBV27,.
TGTGCCAGCACCATAGGACTAGCGGCCCAGGAGACCCAGTACTTC,CASTIGLAAQETQYF,TRBJ2-5,TRBD2,TRBV6-6,.
TGCGCCAGCAGCCAAGATGACCAGGGGTACTACGAGCAGTACTTC,CASSQDDQGYYEQYF,TRBJ2-7,.,TRBV4-1,.
TGCGCCAGCAGCCAAGTACAATCAAGGGAAGCTTTCTTT,CASSQVQSREAFF,TRBJ1-1,.,TRBV4-3,.
TGTGCCAGCAGCAAGGGGGCCGAGACAGATACGCAGTATTTT,CASSKGAETDTQYF,TRBJ2-3,.,TRBV21-1,.
TGTGCCAGCACCATCGGCGGGGCTTGGAGCACTGAAGCTTTCTTT,CASTIGGAWSTEAFF,TRBJ1-1,.,TRBV9,.
TGTGCCAGCAGCCCTAGCTCCTACGAGCAGTACTTC,CASSPSSYEQYF,TRBJ2-7,.,TRBV13,.
TGTGCCAGCAGCCAAGGTTCTAGCGGGGGCGCAGATACGCAGTATTTT,CASSQGSSGGADTQYF,TRBJ2-3,TRBD2,TRBV4-2,.
TGTGCCAGCAGTTCGGGGGGGTCCAATCAGCCCCAGCATTTT,CASSSGGSNQPQHF,TRBJ1-5,.,TRBV6-5,.
TGTGCCAGCAGCTTAGGGGGGGTCCCCTTCTACGAGCAGTACTTC,CASSLGGVPFYEQYF,TRBJ2-7,.,TRBV7-6,.
TGTGCCAGTAGTAAGCTAGCCACAGATACGCAGTATTTT,CASSKLATDTQYF,TRBJ2-3,.,TRBV19,few
TGCGCCAGCAGCCAAGGGGCATGGAGTGGGAATGGCTACACCTTC,CASSQGAWSGNGYTF,TRBJ1-2,.,TRBV4-1,.
TGTGCCAGCAGCGAAGGGACAGGGACCGATACGCAGTATTTT,CASSEGTGTDTQYF,TRBJ2-3,TRBD1,TRBV9,.
TGTGCCAGCAGCCAACAGGAGTACGAGCAGTACTTC,CASSQQEYEQYF,TRBJ2-7,.,TRBV16,few
TGTGCCAGCAGTTTAGGTGGGGGAATGCCCCAGCATTTT,CASSLGGGMPQHF,TRBJ1-5,.,TRBV27,.
TGCGCCAGCAGTGAAGGGGCCTACGAGCAGTACTTC,CASSEGAYEQYF,TRBJ2-7,.,TRBV10-1,.
TGTGCCAGCAGCGCACTCCGGGACGTTACTATTTTGGGGGAGCTGTTTTTT,CASSALRDVTILGELFF,TRBJ2-2,.,TRBV7-8,.
TGCGCCAGCACTACCGGGACTAGCAGTCCTGAGCAGTTCTTC,CASTTGTSSPEQFF,TRBJ2-1,TRBD2,TRBV5-1,medium-sized
TGTGCCAGCAGCGCGGAAGGGACCGGGGAGCTGTTTTTT,CASSAEGTGELFF,TRBJ2-2,.,TRBV9,.
TGCAGCGTTGAGGCGCGGGGAGGCGAGCAGTACTTC,CSVEARGGEQYF,TRBJ2-7,.,TRBV29-1,.
TGTGCCAGTAGTATGGTAGGACAGGTCTTGGAAGAGACCCAGTACTTC,CASSMVGQVLEETQYF,TRBJ2-5,TRBD1,TRBV19,.
TGTGCCAGCAGCCCAGTGGTGAATGAGCAGTTCTTC,CASSPVVNEQFF,TRBJ2-1,.,TRBV7-6,once
TGTGCCAGCAGCTTAGGACCCAACTCTGGAAACACCATATATTTT,CASSLGPNSGNTIYF,TRBJ1-3,.,TRBV7-8,.
TGCGCCAGCAGCCAAATTGGGGTCACTGAAGCTTTCTTT,CASSQIGVTEAFF,TRBJ1-1,.,TRBV4-1,.
TGTGCCAGCAGCTTGGGACATTTAGGGGTGGAGGAGACCCAGTACTTC,CASSLGHLGVEETQYF,TRBJ2-5,.,TRBV7-7,.
TGTGCCAGCAGTTCCCAGACAGGGGGCTATGGCTACACCTTC,CASSSQTGGYGYTF,TRBJ1-2,TRBD1,TRBV25-1,once
TGTGCCAGTTCATCAGAACAAGAGACCCAGTACTTC,CASSSEQETQYF,TRBJ2-5,.,TRBV5-4,.
TGTGCCAGCAGTGAGTCTAGCGGGGGGGCAGATACGCAGTATTTT,CASSESSGGADTQYF,TRBJ2-3,TRBD2,TRBV6-4,.
TGTGCCAGCAGCTCAACTAGCGAGGAAGCCTACGAGCAGTACTTC,CASSSTSEEAYEQYF,TRBJ2-7,TRBD2,TRBV7-9,.
TGTGCCAGCAGCTTAAGAGCAGGACAGATGCAAGAGACCCAGTACTTC,CASSLRAGQMQETQYF,TRBJ2-5,.,TRBV7-7,.